This T cell receptor (beta chain) was sequenced during a study of blood T cells in healthy people across ages. Study-level results: Long-lived donors had more naive CD4+ cells and higher diversity than aged donors. Across the age range, TCR beta diversity per million T cells fell in a roughly linear way.

The donors, healthy Caucasians from Russia, were aged roughly 6 to 90. Next came a second PCR, run for 7 to 11 cycles, which used a sample-barcoded 5' primer along with a J-beta primer mix. Every cDNA molecule carried a tag from a template-switch adaptor bearing 12 random nucleotides. In TCRdb, the 5' RACE reads were re-called with MiXCR into one record per CDR3 protein. The sample yields about 730,000 distinct CDR3 sequences, 40% to 45% seen once. V lost 6 bases to trimming and J lost 5 bases; unmatched junction nucleotides: 8. This CDR3 has 15 amino acids. A remark on this clonotype: The antigen remains undetermined.

The sample comprised blood. The rearrangement links TRBV12-3 or TRBV12-4 to TRBJ1-5; 9 nucleotides agree with TRBD1. This TCR was recovered from a woman aged 55-70 years in good health. CDR3 protein: CASSQDRGWDQPQHF. CDR3 bases: TGTGCCAGCAGCCAGGACAGGGGATGGGATCAGCCCCAGCATTTT.